This T cell receptor beta chain was observed in a study of blood T cell repertoires in COVID-19 (dated by TCRdb to the early 2020s). Describing the broader study: Samples from collaborators originated in the United States, Italy and Spain and spanned both the acute and convalescent phases of COVID-19. The material from the prospective study consisted of cDNA or gDNA derived from T cells, B-cell-depleted T cells, or PBMCs. Deeply sampled blood TCRbeta repertoires from subjects exposed to, actively infected with, or recovered from COVID-19 were included in the dataset. The repertoires were released in a freely available public database intended as a resource for research on the immune response to SARS-CoV-2. The samples were drawn from the first 160 participants of the ongoing ImmuneRACE study and from 1,254 subjects provided by 6 global collaborators. The sample metadata nearly always contained a de-identified subject ID, COVID-19 status, age in years and sex. HLA class I and class II types, where available, came from metadata supplied by the sample provider rather than from assay-based typing.

TCRbeta CDR3 regions were amplified from genomic DNA by means of the immunoSEQ Assay, a bias-controlled multiplex PCR. The original pipeline was this. Within the assay, amplification of reference gene primers was used to estimate how many nucleated cells each sample contained. To quantify the absolute abundance of each unique TCRbeta CDR3 rearrangement, sequence reads were collapsed and filtered. For each sample, productive Simpson clonality was calculated by taking the square root of Simpson's diversity index across productive rearrangements. The table was pulled from immuneACCESS by TCRdb, which kept in-frame rearrangements only. Such tables lose some clones; where checked, under half of the loss comes from unresolved V genes, and the rest has no known cause. From that table come the V and J calls and clone size; the DNA was used to work out D and trimming. The sample table records fewer than 350,000 clones; over 80% of these occur just once. The top ten clones comprise roughly 3.9% of the sample.

V drops 2 bases and J drops 4 bases, leaving 11 bases in between. The CDR3 contains 14 residues, cysteine and phenylalanine counted. CDR3 DNA is the only sequence kept; it has 42 bases, read in frame from the first base. CDR1 is given as MDHEN and CDR2 as SYDVKM, both from the germline V gene. This clone was observed a few times. It has no known antigen specificity. Base qualities were left out, and no much larger clone turns up one base away. Participants in the prospective study were aged about 18 to 90 years, lived in about two dozen United States geographic areas, and enrolled through a virtual design. In the prospective study, participants were assigned to cohorts based on the clinical history participants reported in a screening survey and a study questionnaire. Mobile phlebotomists in the prospective study collected whole blood, serum and a nasopharyngeal or oropharyngeal swab from every participant. Additional blood draws and questionnaires over an approximately 2-month period could optionally be provided by prospective study participants. Before DNA extraction, blood samples from the prospective study were shipped at room temperature or frozen.

General study outcomes and caveats: The quantity of clinical and demographic metadata differed by source and by participant and was supplied without curation.

The receptor chain draws on TRBV28 and TRBJ1-2; the D gene lacks a confident call. The sequenced sample consisted of PBMCs or T cells enriched from blood (not recorded which). The clonotype originates from a woman aged 25 to 39 with acute COVID-19. The bases are TGTGCCAGCAGTTTAGGCCTGACTTTCTATGGCTACACCTTC. Its translation reads: CASSLGLTFYGYTF.